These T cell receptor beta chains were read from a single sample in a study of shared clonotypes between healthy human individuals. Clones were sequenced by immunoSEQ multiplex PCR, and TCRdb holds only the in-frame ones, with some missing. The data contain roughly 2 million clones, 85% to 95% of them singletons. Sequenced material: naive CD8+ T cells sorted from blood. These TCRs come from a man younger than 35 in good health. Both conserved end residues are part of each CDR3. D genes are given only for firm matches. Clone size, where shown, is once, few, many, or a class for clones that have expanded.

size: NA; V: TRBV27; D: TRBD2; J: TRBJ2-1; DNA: TGTGCCAGCAGTTTAATGGGACTAGCGAGCAATGAGCAGTTCTTC; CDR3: CASSLMGLASNEQFF
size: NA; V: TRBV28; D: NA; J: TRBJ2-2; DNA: TGTGCCAGCAGGGGCACCGGGGAGCTGTTTTTT; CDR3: CASRGTGELFF
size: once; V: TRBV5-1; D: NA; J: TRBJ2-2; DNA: TGCGCCAGCAGCAGGACCGGGACCACCGGGGAGCTGTTTTTT; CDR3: CASSRTGTTGELFF
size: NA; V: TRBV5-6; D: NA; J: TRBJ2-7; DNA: TGTGCCAGCAGCTGGAATACGGGGATTTACGAGCAGTACTTC; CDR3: CASSWNTGIYEQYF
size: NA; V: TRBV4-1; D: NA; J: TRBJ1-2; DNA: TGCGCCAGCAGCCAAAACCCCAGTCAGAGGGCAAACGGTGGCTACACCTTC; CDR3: CASSQNPSQRANGGYTF
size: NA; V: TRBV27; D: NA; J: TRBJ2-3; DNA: TGTGCCAGCAGTTTATCCGGGCAGCCTTTCACAGATACGCAGTATTTT; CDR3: CASSLSGQPFTDTQYF
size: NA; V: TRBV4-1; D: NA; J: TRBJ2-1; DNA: TGCGCCAGCAGCCAAGATCAGTCTAGCGAGAGCATAGAGCAGTTCTTC; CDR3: CASSQDQSSESIEQFF
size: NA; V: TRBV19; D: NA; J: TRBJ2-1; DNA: TGTGCCAGTAACCGGGGGGCAGGGGTGAGTGAGCAGTTCTTC; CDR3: CASNRGAGVSEQFF
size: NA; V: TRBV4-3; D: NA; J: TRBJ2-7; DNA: TGCGCCAGCAGCCAAGACGGAAATTCCTACGAGCAGTACTTC; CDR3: CASSQDGNSYEQYF
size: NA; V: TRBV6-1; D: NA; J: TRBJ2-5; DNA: TGTGCCAGCAGCCGACTAGTTCTTACGGAGACCCAGTACTTC; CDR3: CASSRLVLTETQYF
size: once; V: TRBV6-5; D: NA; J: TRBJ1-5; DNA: TGTGCCAGCAGCCCTAGCAGCAATCAGCCCCAGCATTTT; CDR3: CASSPSSNQPQHF
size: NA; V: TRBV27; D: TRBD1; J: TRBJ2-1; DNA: TGTGCCAGCAGTTTAGCACAGGGGTTGCGGGATGAGCAGTTCTTC; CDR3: CASSLAQGLRDEQFF
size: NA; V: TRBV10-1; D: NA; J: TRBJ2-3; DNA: TGCGCCAGCAGTGAGTCGCCTAGCCCTAGCACAGATACGCAGTATTTT; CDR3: CASSESPSPSTDTQYF
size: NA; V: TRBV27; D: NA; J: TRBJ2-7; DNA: TGTGCCAGCAGCATAAGTCCTACCTCCTCTTACGAGCAGTACTTC; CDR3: CASSISPTSSYEQYF
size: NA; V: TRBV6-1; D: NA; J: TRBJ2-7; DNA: TGTGCCAGTCGGCGGGTCTCCTACGAGCAGTACTTC; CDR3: CASRRVSYEQYF
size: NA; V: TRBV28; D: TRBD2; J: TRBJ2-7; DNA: TGTGCCAGCAGTTTCACTCTAGCGGGAGAGGGTCGGTACGAGCAGTACTTC; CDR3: CASSFTLAGEGRYEQYF
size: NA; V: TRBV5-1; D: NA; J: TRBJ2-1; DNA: TGCGCCAGCAGCTCTAAACTAGGACCCTACAATGAGCAGTTCTTC; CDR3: CASSSKLGPYNEQFF
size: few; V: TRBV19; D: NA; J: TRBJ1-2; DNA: TGTGCCAGTAGATACACAGGAATACTCTATGGCTACACCTTC; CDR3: CASRYTGILYGYTF
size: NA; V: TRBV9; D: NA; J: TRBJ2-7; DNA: TGTGCCAGCAGCGAGGAAGGGGAGCCCCACGAGCAGTACTTC; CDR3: CASSEEGEPHEQYF
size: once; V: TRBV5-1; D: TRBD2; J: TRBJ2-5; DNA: TGCGCCAGCAGCGCTCCGAGGGAGGGGCGGCAAGAGACCCAGTACTTC; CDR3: CASSAPREGRQETQYF
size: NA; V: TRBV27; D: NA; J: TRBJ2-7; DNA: TGTGCCAGCAGTTTATACGGGGCGGGCGAGCAGTACTTC; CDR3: CASSLYGAGEQYF
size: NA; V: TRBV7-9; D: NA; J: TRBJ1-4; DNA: TGTGCCAGCAGCCCACAGGGTGGGACTAATGAAAAACTGTTTTTT; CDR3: CASSPQGGTNEKLFF
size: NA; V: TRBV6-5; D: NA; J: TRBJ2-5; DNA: TGTGCCAGCAGTTACTTGGCTGACGAGACCCAGTACTTC; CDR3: CASSYLADETQYF
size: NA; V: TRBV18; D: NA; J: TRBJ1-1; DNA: TGTGCCAGCTCACCGGACACGAACACTGAAGCTTTCTTT; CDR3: CASSPDTNTEAFF
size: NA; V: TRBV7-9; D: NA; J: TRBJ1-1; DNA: TGTGCCAGCAGCTCCGCGGGGTGGGTAGGAGCTTTCTTT; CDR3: CASSSAGWVGAFF
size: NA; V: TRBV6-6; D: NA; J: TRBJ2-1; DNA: TGTGCCAGCAGTTACGGCGGTGAGCAGTTCTTC; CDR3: CASSYGGEQFF
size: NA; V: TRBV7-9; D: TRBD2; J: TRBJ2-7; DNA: TGTGCCAGCAGCTCGGAGCGGGGGGGGACCTACGAGCAGTACTTC; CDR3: CASSSERGGTYEQYF
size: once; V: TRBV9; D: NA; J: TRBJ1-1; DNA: TGTGCCAGCAGCACGGGGGGGATCACTGAAGCTTTCTTT; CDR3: CASSTGGITEAFF
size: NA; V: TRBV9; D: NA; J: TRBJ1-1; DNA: TGTGCCAGCAACTCGGTTGCCTACGAGGGGAAAGCTTTCTTT; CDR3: CASNSVAYEGKAFF
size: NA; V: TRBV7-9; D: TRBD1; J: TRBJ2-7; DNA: TGTGCCAGCAGCTCGGGACAGGGTAGATACTACGAGCAGTACTTC; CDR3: CASSSGQGRYYEQYF
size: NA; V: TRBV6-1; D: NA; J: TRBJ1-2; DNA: TGTGCCAGCAGTGAAGACACCCCCTCCAGCTATGGCTACACCTTC; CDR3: CASSEDTPSSYGYTF
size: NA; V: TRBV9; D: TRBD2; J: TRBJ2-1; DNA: TGTGCCAGCAGCCCCCAGTGGTACCCGGATCGAGCGGGGGGCCGAGACAATGAGCAGTTCTTC; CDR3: CASSPQWYPDRAGGRDNEQFF
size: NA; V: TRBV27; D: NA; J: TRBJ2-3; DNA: TGTGCCAGCAGTCAAGAGCATAGCACAGATACGCAGTATTTT; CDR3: CASSQEHSTDTQYF
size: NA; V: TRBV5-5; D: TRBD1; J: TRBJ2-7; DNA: TGTGCCAGCAGCTCGAGCGGGACAGGGTGGGACGAGCAGTACTTC; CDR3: CASSSSGTGWDEQYF
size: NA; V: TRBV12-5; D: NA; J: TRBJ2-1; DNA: TGTGCTAGCGCCCCTGGGCCATACAATGAGCAGTTCTTC; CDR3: CASAPGPYNEQFF
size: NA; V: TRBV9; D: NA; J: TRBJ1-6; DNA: TGTGCCAGCAAAGGGAGTGGGGGTTCACCCCTCCACTTT; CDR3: CASKGSGGSPLHF
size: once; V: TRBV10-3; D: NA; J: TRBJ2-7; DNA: TGTGCCATCAGTGAGGCAGGGGTTATGCAGTACTTC; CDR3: CAISEAGVMQYF
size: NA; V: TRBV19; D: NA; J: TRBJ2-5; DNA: TGTGCCAGTAGTATGGGTTTTGAGACCCAGTACTTC; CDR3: CASSMGFETQYF
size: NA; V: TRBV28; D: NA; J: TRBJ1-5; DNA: TGTGCCAGCAGCGAAGTTGGATTGGGCAGGGTGGATGATCAGCCCCAGCATTTT; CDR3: CASSEVGLGRVDDQPQHF
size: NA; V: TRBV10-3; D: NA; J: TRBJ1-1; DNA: TGTGCCATCAGTCAGGGTGAAGCTTTCTTT; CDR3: CAISQGEAFF
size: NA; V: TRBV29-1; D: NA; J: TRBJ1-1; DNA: TGCAGCGTGGACTGGGGGTCGTATGCAAACGCTGAAGCTTTCTTT; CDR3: CSVDWGSYANAEAFF
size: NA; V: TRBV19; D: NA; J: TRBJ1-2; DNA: TGTGCCAGTATTGCGGGATATGGCTACACCTTC; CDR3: CASIAGYGYTF
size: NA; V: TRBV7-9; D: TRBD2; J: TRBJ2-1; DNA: TGTGCCAGCAGCAAACTAGCGGGAGGTCGGGATGAGCAGTTCTTC; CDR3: CASSKLAGGRDEQFF
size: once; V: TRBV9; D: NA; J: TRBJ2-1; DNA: TGTGCCAGCAGCCGATACAATGAGCAGTTCTTC; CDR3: CASSRYNEQFF
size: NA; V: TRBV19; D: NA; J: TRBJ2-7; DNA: TGTGCCAGTAGTACCCTCGGTGGGGTTTACGAGCAGTACTTC; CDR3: CASSTLGGVYEQYF
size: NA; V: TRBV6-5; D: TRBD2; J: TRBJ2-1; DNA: TGTGCCAGCAGTTACTCGAGCGGGGGGATCTACAATGAGCAGTTCTTC; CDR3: CASSYSSGGIYNEQFF
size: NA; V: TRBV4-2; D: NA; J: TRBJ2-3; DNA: TGTGCCAGCAAGCTGGGTATTTCCACAGATACGCAGTATTTT; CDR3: CASKLGISTDTQYF
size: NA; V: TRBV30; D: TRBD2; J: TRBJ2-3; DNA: TGTGCCGGGACGACCGGGACTAGCGCTGAAGATACGCAGTATTTT; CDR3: CAGTTGTSAEDTQYF
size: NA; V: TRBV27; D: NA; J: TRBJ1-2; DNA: TGTGCCAGCGGCTATGGGGGGACGAATGGCTACACCTTC; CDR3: CASGYGGTNGYTF
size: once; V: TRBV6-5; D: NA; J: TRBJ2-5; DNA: TGTGCCAGCAGTACCCCCGCCAATTGGGCCCAGTACTTC; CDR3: CASSTPANWAQYF